The sequence of this T cell receptor (beta chain) was determined in a study of CD8 T cells in ankylosing spondylitis. Only a few counts were recorded for this clonotype. With 8 bases removed from V and 3 bases from J, the gap between germline ends came to 11 bases. The germline CDR1 and CDR2 sequences are SGHTA and FQGNSA. This CDR3 region has 13 residues. TCRdb itself ran the 5' RACE reads through MiXCR, one entry per CDR3 protein. The sample carries some 240,000 distinct CDR3 sequences, approximately 20% recorded once. The sequenced sample was blood, either unsorted or a sorted T cell fraction (not recorded which). This receptor was identified in a male donor with ankylosing spondylitis or in good health (not recorded which). J is TRBJ2-1 and V is TRBV7-2; D gene unclear. The CDR3 region is CASFPRYYNEQFF. Written as DNA, the CDR3 is TGTGCCAGCTTTCCGCGGTACTACAATGAGCAGTTCTTC.